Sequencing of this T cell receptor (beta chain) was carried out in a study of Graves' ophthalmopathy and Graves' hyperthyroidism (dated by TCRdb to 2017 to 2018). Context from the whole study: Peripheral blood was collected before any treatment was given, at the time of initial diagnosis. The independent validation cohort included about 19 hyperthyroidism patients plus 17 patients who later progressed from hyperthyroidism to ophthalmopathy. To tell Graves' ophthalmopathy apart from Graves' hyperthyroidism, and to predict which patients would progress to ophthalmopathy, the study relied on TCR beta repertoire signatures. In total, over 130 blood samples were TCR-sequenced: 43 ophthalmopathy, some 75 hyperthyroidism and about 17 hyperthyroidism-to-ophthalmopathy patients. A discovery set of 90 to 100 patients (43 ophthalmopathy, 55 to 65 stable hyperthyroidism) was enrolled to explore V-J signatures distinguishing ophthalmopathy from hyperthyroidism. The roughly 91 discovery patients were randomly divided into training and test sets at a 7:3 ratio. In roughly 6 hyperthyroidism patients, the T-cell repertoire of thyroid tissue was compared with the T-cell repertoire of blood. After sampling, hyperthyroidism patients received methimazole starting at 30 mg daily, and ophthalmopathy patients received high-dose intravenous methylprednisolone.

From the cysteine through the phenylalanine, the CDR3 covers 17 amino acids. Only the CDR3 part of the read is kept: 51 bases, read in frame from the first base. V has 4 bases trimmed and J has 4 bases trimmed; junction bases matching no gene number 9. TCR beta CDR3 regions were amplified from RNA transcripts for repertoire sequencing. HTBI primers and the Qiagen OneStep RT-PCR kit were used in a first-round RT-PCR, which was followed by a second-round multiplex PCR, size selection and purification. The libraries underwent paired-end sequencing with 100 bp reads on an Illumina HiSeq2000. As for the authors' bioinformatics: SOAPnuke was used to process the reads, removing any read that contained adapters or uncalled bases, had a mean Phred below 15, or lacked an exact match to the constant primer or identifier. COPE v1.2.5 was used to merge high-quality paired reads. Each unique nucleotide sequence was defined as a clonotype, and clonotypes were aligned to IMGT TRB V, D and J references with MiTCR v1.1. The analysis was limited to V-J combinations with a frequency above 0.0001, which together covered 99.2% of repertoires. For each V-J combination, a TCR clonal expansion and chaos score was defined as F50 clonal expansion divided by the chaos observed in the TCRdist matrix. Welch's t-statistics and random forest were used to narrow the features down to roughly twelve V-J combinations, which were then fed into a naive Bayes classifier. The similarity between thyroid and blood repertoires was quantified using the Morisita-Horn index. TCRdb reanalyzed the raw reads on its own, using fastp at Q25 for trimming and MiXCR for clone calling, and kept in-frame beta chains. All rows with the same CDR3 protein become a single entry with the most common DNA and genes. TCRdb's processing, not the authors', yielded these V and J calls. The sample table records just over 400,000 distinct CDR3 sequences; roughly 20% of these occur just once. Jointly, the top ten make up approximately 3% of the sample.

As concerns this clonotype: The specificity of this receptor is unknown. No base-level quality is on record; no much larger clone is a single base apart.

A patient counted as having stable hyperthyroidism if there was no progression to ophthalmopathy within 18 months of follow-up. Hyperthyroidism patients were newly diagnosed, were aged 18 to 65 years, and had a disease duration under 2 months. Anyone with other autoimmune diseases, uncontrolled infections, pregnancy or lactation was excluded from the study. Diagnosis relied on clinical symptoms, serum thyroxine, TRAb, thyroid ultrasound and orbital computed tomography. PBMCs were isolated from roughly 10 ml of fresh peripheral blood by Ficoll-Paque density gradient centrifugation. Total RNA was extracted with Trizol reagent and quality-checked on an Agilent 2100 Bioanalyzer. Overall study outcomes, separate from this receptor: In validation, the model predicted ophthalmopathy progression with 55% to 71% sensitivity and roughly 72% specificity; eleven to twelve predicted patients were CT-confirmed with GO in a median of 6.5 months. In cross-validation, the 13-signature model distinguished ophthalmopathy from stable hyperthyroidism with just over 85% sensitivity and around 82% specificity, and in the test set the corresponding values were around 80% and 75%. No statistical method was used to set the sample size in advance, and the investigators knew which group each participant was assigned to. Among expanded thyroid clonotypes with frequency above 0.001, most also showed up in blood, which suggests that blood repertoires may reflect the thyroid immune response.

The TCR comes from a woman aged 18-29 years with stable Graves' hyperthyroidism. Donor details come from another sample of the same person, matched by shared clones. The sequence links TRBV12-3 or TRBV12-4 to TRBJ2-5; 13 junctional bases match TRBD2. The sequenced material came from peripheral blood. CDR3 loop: CASSSGGRLAGGETQYF. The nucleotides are TGTGCCAGCAGTTCCGGGGGCAGACTAGCGGGGGGAGAGACCCAGTACTTC.